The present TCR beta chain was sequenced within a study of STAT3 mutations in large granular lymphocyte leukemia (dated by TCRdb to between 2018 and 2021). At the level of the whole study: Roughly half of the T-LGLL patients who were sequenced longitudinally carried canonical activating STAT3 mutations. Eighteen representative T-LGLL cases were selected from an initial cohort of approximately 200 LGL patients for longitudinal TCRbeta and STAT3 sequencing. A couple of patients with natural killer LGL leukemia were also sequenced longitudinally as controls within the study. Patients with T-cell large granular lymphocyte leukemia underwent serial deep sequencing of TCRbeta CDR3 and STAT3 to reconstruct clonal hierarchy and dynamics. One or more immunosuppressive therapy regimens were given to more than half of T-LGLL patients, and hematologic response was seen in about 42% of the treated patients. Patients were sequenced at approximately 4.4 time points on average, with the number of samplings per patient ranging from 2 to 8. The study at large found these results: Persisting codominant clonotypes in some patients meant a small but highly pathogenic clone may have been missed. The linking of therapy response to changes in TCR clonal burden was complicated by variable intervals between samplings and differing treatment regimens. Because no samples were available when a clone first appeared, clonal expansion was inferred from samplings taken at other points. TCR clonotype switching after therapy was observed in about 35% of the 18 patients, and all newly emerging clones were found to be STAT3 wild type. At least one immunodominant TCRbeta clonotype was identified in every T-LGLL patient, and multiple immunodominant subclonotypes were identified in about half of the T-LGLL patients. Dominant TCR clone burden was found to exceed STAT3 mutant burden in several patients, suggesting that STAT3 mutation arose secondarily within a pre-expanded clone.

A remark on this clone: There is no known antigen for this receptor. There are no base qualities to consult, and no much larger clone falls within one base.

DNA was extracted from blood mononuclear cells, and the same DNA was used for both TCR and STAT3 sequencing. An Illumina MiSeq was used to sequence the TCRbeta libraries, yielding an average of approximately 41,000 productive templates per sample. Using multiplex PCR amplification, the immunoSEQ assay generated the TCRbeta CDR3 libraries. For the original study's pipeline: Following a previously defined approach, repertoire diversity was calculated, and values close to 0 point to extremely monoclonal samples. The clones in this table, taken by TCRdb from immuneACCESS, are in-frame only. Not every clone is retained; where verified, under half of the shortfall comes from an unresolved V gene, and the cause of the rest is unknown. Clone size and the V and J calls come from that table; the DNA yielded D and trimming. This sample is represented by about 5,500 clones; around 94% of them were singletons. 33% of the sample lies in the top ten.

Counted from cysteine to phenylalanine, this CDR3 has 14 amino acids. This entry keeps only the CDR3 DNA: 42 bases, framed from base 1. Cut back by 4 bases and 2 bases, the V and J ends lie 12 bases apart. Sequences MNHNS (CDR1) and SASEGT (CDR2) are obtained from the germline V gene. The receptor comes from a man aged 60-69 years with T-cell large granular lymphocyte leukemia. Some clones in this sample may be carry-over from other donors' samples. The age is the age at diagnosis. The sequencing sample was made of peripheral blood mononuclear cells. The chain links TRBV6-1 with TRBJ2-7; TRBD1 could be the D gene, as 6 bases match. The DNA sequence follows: TGTGCCAGCAGTGTGGAGCAGGGGCCCTACGAGCAGTACTTC. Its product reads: CASSVEQGPYEQYF.